This T cell receptor beta chain was recovered during a study of T cell responses to AZD1222 COVID-19 vaccine. The study, taken as a whole, reports: Reportedly, close to half of spike-specific TCRs are directed against unmutated variant regions.

Measured with immunoSEQ multiplex PCR; TCRdb has only the in-frame clones, and not every one. The profile shows some 130,000 clones, 80% to 90% of them singletons. Remarks on this clone: Its target is not known.

Per the germline V gene, CDR1 is MGHRA and CDR2 is YSYEKL. Trimming removed 1 base at V and 3 bases at J, with 13 bases between. This CDR3 contains 16 residues. The sequences come from peripheral blood, collected on day 0 of AZD1222 vaccination. This sequence was found in an adult in good health. The V call is TRBV4-1, the J call TRBJ1-5; possible D gene TRBD1, 5 bases. The CDR3 here is CASSQAPQGANQPQHF. CDR3 bases: TGCGCCAGCAGCCAAGCCCCCCAGGGCGCCAATCAGCCCCAGCATTTT.